The 18 T cell receptor beta chains below all came from one sample that was sequenced in a study of cytomegalovirus exposure and HLA in healthy donors. The PCR had 60 Vbeta and 13 Jbeta primers. Using immunoSEQ multiplex PCR, the repertoire was profiled, and TCRdb retains in-frame clones only, with some absent. The sample has over 70,000 clones; about 71% are singletons. The sequenced sample consisted of PBMCs. Receptors originate from a woman aged 50 to 60 in good health and CMV-seropositive.

This clone was detected only a few times. The chain employs TRBV29-1 and TRBJ2-1; D is perhaps TRBD2 (6 bases). V shed 3 bases and J shed 7 bases, with 16 bases lying between them. The CDR3 sequence is 14 residues long. Germline V CDR1 and CDR2: SQVTM, ANQGSEA. The CDR3 DNA reads as TGCAGCGTTGAGCCGGTTGTGGGGGGAAATGAGCAGTTCTTC. Its protein product is CSVEPVVGGNEQFF.

The rearrangement uses TRBV10-2 and TRBJ2-7; D is perhaps TRBD2 (5 bases). The germline V gene encodes CDR1 WSHSY and CDR2 SAAADI. This CDR3 comprises 14 residues. V was cut by 7 bases and J by 5 bases, with 18 bases left in between. CDR3 in amino acids: CASTHPGNGNEQYF. The CDR3 DNA reads TGCGCCAGCACCCATCCGGGGAACGGAAACGAGCAGTACTTC.

J is TRBJ2-7 and V is TRBV7-2; the match to TRBD2 covers 10 bases. CDR3 length: 14 amino acids. Germline assignment: CDR1 SGHTA and CDR2 FQGNSA. V trimming: 5 bases; J trimming: 2 bases; junction bases outside the gene matches: 3. The CDR3 bases are TGTGCCAGCAGCCCAGCGGGGGGGCCCTACGAGCAGTACTTC. It is translated as CASSPAGGPYEQYF.

The rearrangement uses TRBV19 and TRBJ1-6; 7 bases match TRBD1. The CDR3 runs 21 residues. Germline loops: CDR1 LNHDA, CDR2 SQIVND (reference sequence). J gave up 0 bases and V 3 bases, and 17 bases lay outside the gene matches. This CDR3 reads CASSIDVSGGALSSYNSPLHF. The CDR3 bases are TGTGCCAGTAGTATCGATGTTTCAGGGGGTGCCTTGAGCTCCTATAATTCACCCCTCCACTTT.

This chain joins TRBV6-1 and TRBJ2-2; 12 bases agree with TRBD1. V shed 8 bases, J shed 4 bases, and the junction held 5 bases outside the gene matches. The CDR3 totals 15 residues. The germline V gene encodes CDR1 MNHNS and CDR2 SASEGT. CDR3 DNA: TGTGCCAGCGTCCCGGGACAGGGGGCCACCGGGGAGCTGTTTTTT. Its translation is CASVPGQGATGELFF.

This chain links TRBV7-6 with TRBJ2-5; 12 bases line up with TRBD2. This CDR3 spans 15 amino acids. Germline V gives CDR1 SGHVS, CDR2 FNYEAQ. V lost 5 bases to trimming and J lost 2 bases; unmatched junction nucleotides: 3. The CDR3 nucleotides are TGTGCCAGCAGCCAAACTAGCGGGGGGCAAGAGACCCAGTACTTC. It translates to CASSQTSGGQETQYF.

J is TRBJ2-2 and V is TRBV19; D uncertain. The CDR3 has 14 amino acids. Per germline, CDR1 LNHDA and CDR2 SQIVND (reference sequence). V lost 7 bases and J 4 bases, leaving 13 bases between the germline ends. CDR3 DNA sequence: TGTGCCAGTATCCCCCACCCGGGCACCGGGGAGCTGTTTTTT. Its protein product is CASIPHPGTGELFF. The full variable domain, its missing parts supplied by reference TRBV19 and TRBJ2-2, is DGGITQSPKYLFRKEGQNVTLSCEQNLNHDAMYWYRQDPGQGLRLIYYSQIVNDFQKGDIAEGYSVSREKKESFPLTVTSAQKNPTAFYLCASIPHPGTGELFFGEGSRLTVL.

The CDR3 DNA follows: TGTGCCTGGAGTGTAACAGTGAACACTGAAGCTTTCTTT. This translates into CAWSVTVNTEAFF. The V and J genes are TRBV30 and TRBJ1-1; D not certain. The CDR3 length is 13 residues. V was cut by 0 bases and J by 0 bases, with 5 bases left in between. Germline CDR1 GTSNPN, CDR2 SVGIG (reference sequence).

The chain couples TRBV7-9 to TRBJ1-2; D is unresolved. Trimming removed 1 base at V and 7 bases at J, with 10 bases between. The CDR3 is 13 residues long. Germline V gives CDR1 SEHNR, CDR2 FQNEAQ (reference sequence). The CDR3 bases are TGTGCCAGCAGCTTAGATTCCCTCGGTGGCTACACCTTC. Protein product: CASSLDSLGGYTF.

This clone was observed a handful of times. The gene calls are TRBV6-1 and TRBJ2-3; 9 bases map to TRBD1. V trimming: 5 bases; J trimming: 3 bases; junction bases outside the gene matches: 3. The CDR3 contains 14 residues. Germline CDR1 MNHNS, CDR2 SASEGT. In DNA form, the CDR3 reads TGTGCCAGCAGTCGGGACAGGGAAACAGATACGCAGTATTTT. It translates to CASSRDRETDTQYF.

V is TRBV25-1 and J is TRBJ1-6, with 7 bases aligning to TRBD1. Germline V gives CDR1 MGHDK, CDR2 SYGVNS. Germline trimming cut 5 bases from V and 8 bases from J; bases unmatched to any gene: 12. The CDR3 loop spans 16 amino acids. The CDR3 is CASSKGAGTRDSPLHF. The CDR3 DNA follows: TGTGCCAGCAGTAAGGGGGCGGGGACAAGGGATTCACCCCTCCACTTT. The full variable domain, with the rest looked up from reference TRBV25-1 and TRBJ1-6, is EADIYQTPRYLVIGTGKKITLECSQTMGHDKMYWYQQDPGMELHLIHYSYGVNSTEKGDLSSESTVSRIRTEHFPLTLESARPSHTSQYLCASSKGAGTRDSPLHFGNGTRLTVT.

This clone came up a few times. The chain carries TRBV6-4 and TRBJ1-5; 7 positions agree with TRBD1. Losses at the gene ends were 6 bases for V and 5 bases for J; bases not matched to a gene: 7. Germline assignment: CDR1 MRHNA and CDR2 SNTAGT. The CDR3 is 14 amino acids. DNA for the CDR3: TGTGCCAGCAGCGAGGGACAGCACGATCAGCCCCAGCATTTT. Amino acid sequence: CASSEGQHDQPQHF.

This rearrangement joins TRBV29-1 to TRBJ2-7, with D possibly matching TRBD2 (6 bases). Germline CDR1 reads SQVTM; CDR2 reads ANQGSEA. The CDR3 runs to 13 residues. With 6 bases removed from V and 4 bases from J, the gap between germline ends came to 16 bases. CDR3 sequence: CSVLWDGRYEQYF. CDR3 DNA sequence: TGCAGCGTCCTTTGGGACGGGAGATACGAGCAGTACTTC.

A few counts support this clone. The V gene is TRBV30, the J gene TRBJ2-3, with TRBD2 matching 7 bases. V lost 0 bases and J lost 3; bases outside the gene matches: 3. CDR1 is GTSNPN, CDR2 SVGIG, per germline (reference sequence). This CDR3 has 14 amino acids. The CDR3, as DNA: TGTGCCTGGAGTGTAAAACTAGCGACAGATACGCAGTATTTT. Translated: CAWSVKLATDTQYF.

The gene calls are TRBV4-2 and TRBJ2-3; 8 positions match TRBD2. This CDR3 is 17 amino acids long. Germline values: CDR1 LGHNA, CDR2 YNFKEQ. The trim removed 0 bases at V and 4 bases at J, leaving 9 bases unmatched. CDR3 protein: CASSQEPAGVGPDTQYF. The CDR3 bases are TGTGCCAGCAGCCAAGAGCCAGCGGGAGTTGGTCCAGATACGCAGTATTTT.

This sequence joins TRBV4-3 and TRBJ2-1, with 7 bases lining up with TRBD2. Germline lookup yields CDR1 LGHNA and CDR2 YSLEER. Trimming took 6 bases from V and 9 from J; bases not matched to a gene: 8. The CDR3 is 13 residues long. The chain's CDR3 is CASRLGAGREQFF. In DNA form, the CDR3 reads TGCGCCAGCAGGTTGGGAGCGGGGCGTGAGCAGTTCTTC.

This chain connects TRBV7-7 to TRBJ2-1, with 8 bases fitting TRBD2. This CDR3 has 15 amino acids. The germline V gene encodes CDR1 SSHAT and CDR2 FNYEAQ (reference sequence). V was pared by 1 base and J by 7 bases, with 6 bases of the junction left unmatched. The CDR3 loop reads CASSLDGGAGNEQFF. In nucleotides, the CDR3 is TGTGCCAGCAGCTTAGACGGGGGGGCCGGAAATGAGCAGTTCTTC.

This CDR3 reads CASSLVGAVGSGNTIYF. In DNA, the CDR3 is TGTGCCAGCAGCTTAGTGGGGGCAGTGGGCTCTGGAAACACCATATATTTT. The chain couples TRBV7-2 to TRBJ1-3, with D maybe TRBD1 (6 bases). The CDR3 has 17 amino acids. V lost 1 base and J lost 0, with 13 bases in between. Germline V CDR1 and CDR2: SGHTA, FQGNSA.